What follows describes a single T cell receptor (beta chain). Its antigen remains unidentified. The sample is drawn from a study of yellow fever vaccine responses in identical twins. The CDR3 runs to 13 residues. Germline V gives CDR1 MDHEN, CDR2 SYDVKM. V was shortened by 1 base and J by 1 base, with 2 bases between the two germline ends. TCRdb reprocessed the RT-PCR reads via MiXCR and lists one record per CDR3 protein. Counted here are about 2,500 distinct CDR3 sequences, less than 85% occurring once; the ten biggest clones make up approximately 4.1%. Study results and limitations: Reportedly, the response of twins' T cells to the vaccine seemed partly convergent, partly personalized.

Source: T cells from blood (PBMCs), unsorted or a sorted subset (not recorded which), taken before or after yellow fever vaccination (not recorded which). This TCR was recovered from a woman under 30 who received the yellow fever vaccine. V is TRBV28 and J is TRBJ2-1; D remains ambiguous. Written as DNA, the CDR3 is TGTGCCAGCAGTTTATCTTCCTACAATGAGCAGTTCTTC. Its protein product is CASSLSSYNEQFF.